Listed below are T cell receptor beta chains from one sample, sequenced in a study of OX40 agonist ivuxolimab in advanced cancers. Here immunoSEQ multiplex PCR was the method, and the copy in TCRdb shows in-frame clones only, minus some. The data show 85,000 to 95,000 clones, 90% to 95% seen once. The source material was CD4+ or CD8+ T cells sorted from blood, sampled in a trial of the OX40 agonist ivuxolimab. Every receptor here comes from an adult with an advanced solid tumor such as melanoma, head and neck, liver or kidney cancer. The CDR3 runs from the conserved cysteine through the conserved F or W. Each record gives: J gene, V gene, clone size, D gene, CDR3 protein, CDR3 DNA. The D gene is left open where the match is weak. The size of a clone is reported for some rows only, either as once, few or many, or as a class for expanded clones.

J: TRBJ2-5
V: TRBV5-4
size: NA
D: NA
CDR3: CASSLGGGLETQYF
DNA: TGTGCCAGCAGCTTGGGTGGAGGGTTAGAGACCCAGTACTTC

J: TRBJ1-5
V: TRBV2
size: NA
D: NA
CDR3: CASRRMDGQPQHF
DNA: TGTGCCAGCAGACGAATGGATGGTCAGCCCCAGCATTTT

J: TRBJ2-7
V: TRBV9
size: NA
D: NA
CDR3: CASSVGPTGSMAYEQYF
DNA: TGTGCCAGCAGCGTAGGACCTACCGGGAGTATGGCCTACGAGCAGTACTTC

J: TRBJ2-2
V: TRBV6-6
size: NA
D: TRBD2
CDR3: CASSLLAGGPYGELFF
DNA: TGTGCCAGCAGCTTGCTAGCGGGAGGGCCTTACGGGGAGCTGTTTTTT

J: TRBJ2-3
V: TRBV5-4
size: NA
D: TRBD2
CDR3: CASSLVGLADTDTQYF
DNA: TGTGCCAGCAGCTTGGTGGGGCTAGCGGACACAGATACGCAGTATTTT

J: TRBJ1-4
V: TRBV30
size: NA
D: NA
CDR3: CAWSVLEKLFF
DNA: TGTGCCTGGAGTGTACTCGAAAAACTGTTTTTT

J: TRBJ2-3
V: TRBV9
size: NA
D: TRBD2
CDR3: CASSVVVASGRDTQYF
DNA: TGTGCCAGCAGCGTAGTCGTGGCTAGCGGGAGAGATACGCAGTATTTT

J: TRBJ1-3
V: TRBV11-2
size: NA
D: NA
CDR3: CASSLEGAAMWSGTIYF
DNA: TGTGCCAGCAGCTTAGAGGGGGCAGCCATGTGGAGTGGCACCATATATTTT

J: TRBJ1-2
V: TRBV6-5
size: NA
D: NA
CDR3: CASSYDRSHGYTF
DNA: TGTGCCAGCAGTTACGACAGGTCACATGGCTACACCTTC

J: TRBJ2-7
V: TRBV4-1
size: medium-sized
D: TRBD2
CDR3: CASSQRGLADSYEQYF
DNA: TGCGCCAGCAGCCAGAGGGGACTAGCGGACTCCTACGAGCAGTACTTC

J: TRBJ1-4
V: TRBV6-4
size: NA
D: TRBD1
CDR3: CASSATIPGGVGEKLFF
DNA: TGTGCCAGCAGTGCCACCATACCAGGGGGCGTAGGGGAAAAACTGTTTTTT

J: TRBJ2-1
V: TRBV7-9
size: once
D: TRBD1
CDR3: CASSGRDRGRNEQFF
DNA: TGTGCCAGCAGCGGCCGGGACAGGGGGAGAAATGAGCAGTTCTTC

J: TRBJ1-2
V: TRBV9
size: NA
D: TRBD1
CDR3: CASSMRGRGQGPRYGYTF
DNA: TGTGCCAGCAGCATGAGGGGTAGGGGACAGGGGCCGCGGTATGGCTACACCTTC

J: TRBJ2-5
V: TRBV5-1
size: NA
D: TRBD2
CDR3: CASSIKPAGKEETQYF
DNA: TGCGCCAGCAGCATCAAGCCAGCGGGGAAGGAAGAGACCCAGTACTTC

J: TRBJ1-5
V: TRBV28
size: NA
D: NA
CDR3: CAVIWPQHF
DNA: TGTGCCGTAATATGGCCCCAGCATTTT

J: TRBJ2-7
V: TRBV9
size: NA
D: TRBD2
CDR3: CASSVGSSGLEQYF
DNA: TGTGCCAGCAGCGTAGGTTCTAGCGGGCTTGAGCAGTACTTC

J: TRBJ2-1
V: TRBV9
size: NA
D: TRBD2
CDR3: CASTASGSSYNEQFF
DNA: TGTGCCAGCACGGCTAGCGGGAGCTCCTACAATGAGCAGTTCTTC

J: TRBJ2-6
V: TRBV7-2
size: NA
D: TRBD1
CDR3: CASSFRTGGSGANVLTF
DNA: TGTGCCAGCAGCTTCCGGACAGGGGGTTCTGGGGCCAACGTCCTGACTTTC

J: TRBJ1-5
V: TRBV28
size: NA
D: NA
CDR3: CASSPGLSSNQPQHF
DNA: TGTGCCAGCAGCCCCGGTTTGAGTAGCAATCAGCCCCAGCATTTT

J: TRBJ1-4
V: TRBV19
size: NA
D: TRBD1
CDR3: CASSKDRKANEKLFF
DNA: TGTGCCAGTAGCAAGGACAGGAAGGCTAATGAAAAACTGTTTTTT

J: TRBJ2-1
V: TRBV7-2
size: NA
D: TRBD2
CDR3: CASAPLAGLYNEQFF
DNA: TGTGCCAGCGCACCCTTAGCGGGACTCTACAATGAGCAGTTCTTC

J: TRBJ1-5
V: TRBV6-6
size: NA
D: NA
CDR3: CASSPGFSQPQHF
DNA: TGTGCCAGCAGTCCAGGGTTCTCTCAGCCCCAGCATTTT

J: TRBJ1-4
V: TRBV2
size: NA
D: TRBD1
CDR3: CATRQGVSEKLFF
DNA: TGTGCCACCAGACAGGGGGTCAGTGAAAAACTGTTTTTT

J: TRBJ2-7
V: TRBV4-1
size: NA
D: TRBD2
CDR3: CASSQVTSGNYEQYF
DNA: TGCGCCAGCAGCCAAGTGACTAGCGGAAACTACGAGCAGTACTTC

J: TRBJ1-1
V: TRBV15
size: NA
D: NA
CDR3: CATSREKGQSNTEAFF
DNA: TGTGCCACCAGCAGAGAAAAAGGACAGTCGAACACTGAAGCTTTCTTT

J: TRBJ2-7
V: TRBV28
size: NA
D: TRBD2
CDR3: CASARLAGSYEQYF
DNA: TGTGCCAGCGCTAGACTAGCGGGCTCCTACGAGCAGTACTTC

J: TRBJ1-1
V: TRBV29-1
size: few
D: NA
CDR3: CSGSWGQTEAFF
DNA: TGCAGCGGATCGTGGGGGCAAACTGAAGCTTTCTTT

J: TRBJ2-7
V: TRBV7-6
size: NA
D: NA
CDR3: CASRAPLGRPFF
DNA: TGTGCCAGCAGGGCGCCCCTTGGGAGGCCATTTTTC

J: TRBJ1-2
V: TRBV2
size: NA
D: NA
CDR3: CASSQDPFYGYTF
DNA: TGTGCCAGCAGTCAGGACCCATTTTATGGCTACACCTTC

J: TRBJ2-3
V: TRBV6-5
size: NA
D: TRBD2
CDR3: CASSQLAGNTDTQYF
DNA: TGTGCCAGCAGCCAACTAGCGGGAAACACAGATACGCAGTATTTT

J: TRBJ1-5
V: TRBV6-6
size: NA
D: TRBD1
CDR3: CASSSGDRGNQPQHF
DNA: TGTGCCAGCAGTTCCGGGGACAGGGGGAATCAGCCCCAGCATTTT

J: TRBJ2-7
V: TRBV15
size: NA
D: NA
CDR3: CATSKPGYYEQYF
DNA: TGTGCCACCAGCAAACCAGGATACTACGAGCAGTACTTC

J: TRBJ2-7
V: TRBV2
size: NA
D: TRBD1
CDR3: CASSRDSSYEQYF
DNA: TGTGCCAGCAGTCGGGACAGCTCCTACGAGCAGTACTTC

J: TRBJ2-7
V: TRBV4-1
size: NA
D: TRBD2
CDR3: CASSQDGGLAGAYEQYF
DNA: TGCGCCAGCAGCCAAGATGGGGGACTAGCGGGAGCGTACGAGCAGTACTTC

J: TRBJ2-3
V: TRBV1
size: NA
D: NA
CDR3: CTSSQEGPGGVSTDTQYF
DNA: TGCACCAGCAGCCAAGAAGGACCAGGGGGCGTAAGCACAGATACGCAGTATTTT